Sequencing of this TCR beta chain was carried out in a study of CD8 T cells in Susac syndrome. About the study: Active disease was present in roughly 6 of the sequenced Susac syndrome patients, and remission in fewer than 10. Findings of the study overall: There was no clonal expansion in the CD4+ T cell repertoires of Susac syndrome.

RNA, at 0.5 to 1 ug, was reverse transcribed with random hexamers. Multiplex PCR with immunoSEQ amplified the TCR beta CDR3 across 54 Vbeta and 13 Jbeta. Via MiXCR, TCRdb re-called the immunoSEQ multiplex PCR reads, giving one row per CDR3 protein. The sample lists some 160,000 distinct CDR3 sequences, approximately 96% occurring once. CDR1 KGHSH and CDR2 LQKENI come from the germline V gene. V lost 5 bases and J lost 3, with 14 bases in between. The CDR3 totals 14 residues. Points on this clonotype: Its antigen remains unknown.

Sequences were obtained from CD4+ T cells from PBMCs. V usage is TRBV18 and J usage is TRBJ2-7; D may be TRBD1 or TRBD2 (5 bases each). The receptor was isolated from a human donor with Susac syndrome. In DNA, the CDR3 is TGTGCCAGCTCATCGGACCCGGGGCGCTACGAGCAGTACTTC. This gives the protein CASSSDPGRYEQYF. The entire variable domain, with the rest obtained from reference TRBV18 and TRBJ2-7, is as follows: NAGVMQNPRHLVRRRGQEARLRCSPMKGHSHVYWYRQLPEEGLKFMVYLQKENIIDESGMPKERFSAEFPKEGPSILRIQQVVRGDSAAYFCASSSDPGRYEQYFGPGTRLTVT.